What follows are 26 T cell receptor beta chains derived from one specimen sequenced in a study of CD8 T cells in Susac syndrome. RNA totalling roughly 0.45 to 1 ug underwent reverse transcription with random hexamers. TCRdb reanalysed the immunoSEQ multiplex PCR reads using MiXCR and keeps one entry per CDR3 protein. The sample carries about 180,000 distinct CDR3 sequences, about 95% recorded once. Sequenced material: CD4+ T cells from PBMCs. All receptors derive from a human donor with Susac syndrome.

V usage is TRBV29-1 and J usage is TRBJ2-1; 10 bases fit TRBD2. J was trimmed by 8 bases and V by 7 bases; bases with no gene match: 14. CDR3 length: 15 amino acids. Per germline, CDR1 SQVTM and CDR2 ANQGSEA. As DNA, the CDR3 is TGCAGCGCCTCCGGGGCTAGCGGGAGTAGGGATGAGCAGTTCTTC. Protein: CSASGASGSRDEQFF.

This clonotype was counted once. The rearrangement joins TRBV19 to TRBJ1-1; D may be TRBD1 (6 bases). V was pared by 5 bases and J by 0 bases, with 10 bases between. The CDR3 sequence is 14 residues long. Germline assignment: CDR1 LNHDA and CDR2 SQIVND (reference sequence). The CDR3 DNA follows: TGTGCCAGTAGTTTACAGGGATTGAACACTGAAGCTTTCTTT. Translating it yields CASSLQGLNTEAFF.

CDR3 residues: CASLPGANYGYTF. Written as DNA, the CDR3 is TGTGCCAGCCTTCCGGGAGCTAACTATGGCTACACCTTC. The chain couples TRBV28 to TRBJ1-2; D remains unclear. Germline loops: CDR1 MDHEN, CDR2 SYDVKM. This CDR3 spans 13 amino acids. V was shortened by 8 bases and J by 0 bases, with 10 bases between the two germline ends.

V gene TRBV7-8 combines with J gene TRBJ2-7; no clear D. CDR1 and CDR2 (germline): SGHVS, FQNEAQ. Trimming stripped 3 bases from V and 2 bases from J, with 11 bases between. The CDR3 runs 14 residues. The CDR3 DNA is TGTGCCAGCAGCTTGAGGCGGTTACCCTACGAGCAGTACTTC. Translation: CASSLRRLPYEQYF.

The chain joins TRBV7-9 to TRBJ2-6; tentatively, D is TRBD2 (7 bases). Trimming cost V 6 bases and J 8 bases, with 23 bases left between them. The CDR3 loop spans 17 amino acids. Per germline, CDR1 SEHNR and CDR2 FQNEAQ (reference sequence). This CDR3 reads CASRYAGADYVSNVLTF. The CDR3 DNA is TGTGCCAGCAGGTACGCGGGGGCGGATTACGTGTCCAACGTCCTGACTTTC.

The chain employs TRBV20-1 and TRBJ2-1; 7 nucleotides match TRBD1. Germline loops: CDR1 DFQATT, CDR2 SNEGSKA (reference sequence). The CDR3 totals 16 residues. Trimming took 5 bases from V and 3 from J; bases not matched to a gene: 13. DNA for the CDR3: TGCAGTGCTGGGAGACAGGGCTCCCACTTCTACAATGAGCAGTTCTTC. Its translation: CSAGRQGSHFYNEQFF.

The J gene is TRBJ1-2, the V gene TRBV12-3 or TRBV12-4; 9 bases fit TRBD1. The trim removed 5 bases at V and 8 bases at J, leaving 6 bases unmatched. This CDR3 has 13 residues. The CDR3 DNA follows: TGTGCCAGCAGTATAACAGGGGGCGCAGGCTACACCTTC. This sequence encodes CASSITGGAGYTF.

The V gene is TRBV3-1, the J gene TRBJ1-2; 7 positions agree with TRBD1. This CDR3 contains 12 residues. V was pared by 4 bases and J by 7 bases, with 3 bases of the junction left unmatched. CDR1 and CDR2 from the germline V gene are LGHDT and YNNKEL (reference sequence). CDR3 residues: CASSPTGLGYTF. In DNA, the CDR3 is TGTGCCAGCAGCCCGACAGGGCTTGGCTACACCTTC. Drawing the rest from reference TRBV3-1 and TRBJ1-2, the complete variable domain is DTAVSQTPKYLVTQMGNDKSIKCEQNLGHDTMYWYKQDSKKFLKIMFSYNNKELIINETVPNRFSPKSPDKAHLNLHINSLELGDSAVYFCASSPTGLGYTFGSGTRLTVV.

This chain joins TRBV10-3 and TRBJ1-1; D is possibly TRBD1 (6 bases). Trimming took 4 bases from V and 2 from J, leaving 11 bases between them. The CDR3 runs 14 residues. Looked up from germline, CDR1 is ENHRY and CDR2 is SYGVKD. The CDR3 DNA is TGTGCCATCAGTGGGACAGTATCTAACACTGAAGCTTTCTTT. Translating gives CAISGTVSNTEAFF.

The chain carries TRBV7-9 and TRBJ2-5, with TRBD2 matching 13 bases. The CDR3 length is 15 residues. Trimming took 5 bases from V and 9 from J; bases not matched to a gene: 9. Germline CDR1 and CDR2: SEHNR and FQNEAQ (reference sequence). CDR3 region: CASSRGLAGDTAQYF. The CDR3 bases are TGTGCCAGCAGCCGAGGACTAGCGGGAGATACGGCCCAGTACTTC.

This chain joins TRBV11-3 and TRBJ1-1; weak D call: TRBD1 (6 bases). Germline assignment: CDR1 SGHNT and CDR2 YENEEA. The CDR3 is made up of 13 amino acids. The V and J ends lost 5 bases and 7 bases respectively, with 14 bases between them. The CDR3 DNA sequence: TGTGCCAGCAGCCCAGGTGCAGGGGTTGAAGCTTTCTTT. Translated: CASSPGAGVEAFF.

The chain combines TRBV20-1 with TRBJ2-7; D perhaps matches TRBD2 (6 bases). The V and J ends lost 7 bases and 6 bases respectively, with 16 bases between them. Germline V CDR1 and CDR2: DFQATT, SNEGSKA (reference sequence). This CDR3 is 12 amino acids long. This chain's CDR3 is CSGAAGRLEQYF. The CDR3 DNA follows: TGCAGTGGGGCCGCGGGGCGCCTCGAGCAGTACTTC.

This chain uses TRBV6-6 with TRBJ2-2; 8 bases match TRBD1. Germline CDR1 is MNHNY and CDR2 is SVGAGI (reference sequence). The CDR3 loop spans 13 amino acids. V was clipped by 8 bases and J by 3 bases; unmatched bases: 2. CDR3 bases: TGTGCCAGCGAACAGGGGGACACCGGGGAGCTGTTTTTT. It is translated as CASEQGDTGELFF.

This chain uses TRBV12-3 or TRBV12-4 with TRBJ1-1; 7 positions match TRBD1. The CDR3 sequence is 12 residues long. Trimming removed 6 bases from V and 4 bases from J; junction bases left unmatched: 2. CDR3 protein: CASRRQGTEAFF. The CDR3, as DNA: TGTGCCAGCAGGCGACAGGGCACTGAAGCTTTCTTT.

The chain has TRBV7-2 and TRBJ2-7, with TRBD1 matching 7 bases. With 3 bases clipped from V and 7 bases from J, the junction kept 6 bases outside the gene matches. CDR3 length equals 13 residues. Germline CDR1 is SGHTA and CDR2 is FQGNSA. The CDR3 region has the DNA TGTGCCAGCAGCTTCACTAACAGGGGTGAGCAGTACTTC. It codes for CASSFTNRGEQYF. Supplemented by reference TRBV7-2 and TRBJ2-7, the full variable domain reads GAGVSQSPSNKVTEKGKDVELRCDPISGHTALYWYRQSLGQGLEFLIYFQGNSAPDKSGLPSDRFSAERTGGSVSTLTIQRTQQEDSAVYLCASSFTNRGEQYFGPGTRLTVT.

The chain carries TRBV30 and TRBJ1-2; D is uncertain. Per the germline V gene, CDR1 is GTSNPN and CDR2 is SVGIG (reference sequence). V lost 5 bases and J 2 bases, leaving 12 bases between the germline ends. The CDR3 runs 13 residues. CDR3 loop: CAWLDGMNYGYTF. CDR3 nucleotide sequence: TGTGCCTGGTTGGACGGGATGAACTATGGCTACACCTTC.

This CDR3 is CASSQSGTGGYEQYF. The CDR3 bases are TGTGCCAGCAGCCAATCCGGGACAGGGGGTTACGAGCAGTACTTC. The gene calls are TRBV3-1 and TRBJ2-7; 11 nucleotides line up with TRBD1. The CDR3 sequence is 15 residues long. The ends lost 2 bases at V and 4 bases at J; junction bases unmatched: 4. Germline values: CDR1 LGHDT, CDR2 YNNKEL (reference sequence).

This CDR3 is CASSTDFGQPQHF. CDR3 bases: TGTGCCAGTAGTACTGACTTTGGTCAGCCCCAGCATTTT. The chain carries TRBV19 and TRBJ1-5; D uncertain. Germline CDR1 LNHDA, CDR2 SQIVND (reference sequence). V dropped 4 bases and J dropped 6 bases, with 10 bases sitting between them. This CDR3 is 13 amino acids long.

The genes are TRBV15 and TRBJ2-4, with no clear D. This CDR3 is built from 13 residues. CDR1 and CDR2 from the germline V gene are LNHNV and YYDKDF (reference sequence). Trimming shortened V by 5 bases and J by 9 bases, and 14 bases separated the two germline ends. CDR3 sequence (DNA): TGTGCCACCAGCGCCCGGAACGGCGTCATTCAGTACTTC. Residues: CATSARNGVIQYF.

The gene calls are TRBV28 and TRBJ1-2; D remains unclear. CDR3 length: 13 amino acids. V shed 3 bases and J shed 4 bases, with 9 bases lying between them. CDR1 is MDHEN and CDR2 is SYDVKM in the germline V gene. CDR3 in amino acids: CASSFAGFYGYTF. DNA for the CDR3: TGTGCCAGCAGTTTCGCAGGCTTCTATGGCTACACCTTC.

CDR3 nucleotide sequence: TGTGCCAGCAGGGACAGGGTTAACTACAATGAGCAGTTCTTC. Translating gives CASRDRVNYNEQFF. The chain combines TRBV2 with TRBJ2-1; 8 positions match TRBD1. This CDR3 spans 14 amino acids. The germline V gene has CDR1 SNHLY and CDR2 FYNNEI. J gave up 3 bases and V 6 bases, and 4 bases lay outside the gene matches.

CDR3 residues: CSAVSGDTEAFF. The CDR3 DNA follows: TGCAGCGCTGTCTCTGGGGACACTGAAGCTTTCTTT. V gene TRBV29-1 combines with J gene TRBJ1-1; D remains unclear. Germline-derived CDR1 and CDR2 are SQVTM and ANQGSEA. The V end lost 7 bases, the J end lost 3 bases, and 12 bases lay between the germline ends. The CDR3 loop spans 12 amino acids.

The chain employs TRBV29-1 and TRBJ2-7; 9 bases align to TRBD2. V lost 7 bases to trimming and J lost 2 bases; unmatched junction nucleotides: 6. The CDR3 is 13 amino acids. Germline loops: CDR1 SQVTM, CDR2 ANQGSEA. The CDR3 coding sequence is TGCAGCGCCCGAGCGGGAGGTCCCTACGAGCAGTACTTC. Translated, it gives CSARAGGPYEQYF.

The V call is TRBV9, the J call TRBJ1-2; D unresolved. This CDR3 spans 11 amino acids. V lost 3 bases and J 1 base, leaving 1 base between the germline ends. From germline, CDR1 is SGDLS and CDR2 YYNGEE. CDR3 DNA sequence: TGTGCCAGCAGCGGTAACTATGGCTACACCTTC. This translates into CASSGNYGYTF.

The gene calls are TRBV20-1 and TRBJ2-3; 12 nucleotides align to TRBD2. Trimming removed 6 bases from V and 0 bases from J; junction bases left unmatched: 10. The CDR3 length is 17 residues. Germline-derived CDR1 and CDR2 are DFQATT and SNEGSKA (reference sequence). CDR3 sequence (DNA): TGCAGTGCCCAGGGACTAGCGGGCCCCTCGAGCACAGATACGCAGTATTTT. It encodes CSAQGLAGPSSTDTQYF.

This chain links TRBV14 with TRBJ2-3; D unclear. Trimming took off 0 bases at V and 5 bases at J, with 12 bases between the two ends. The CDR3 totals 15 residues. Germline V gene sequence: CDR1 SGHDN, CDR2 FVKESK. DNA of the CDR3: TGTGCCAGCAGCCAAGAGGTTCCAGCGCTAGATACGCAGTATTTT. Protein: CASSQEVPALDTQYF.